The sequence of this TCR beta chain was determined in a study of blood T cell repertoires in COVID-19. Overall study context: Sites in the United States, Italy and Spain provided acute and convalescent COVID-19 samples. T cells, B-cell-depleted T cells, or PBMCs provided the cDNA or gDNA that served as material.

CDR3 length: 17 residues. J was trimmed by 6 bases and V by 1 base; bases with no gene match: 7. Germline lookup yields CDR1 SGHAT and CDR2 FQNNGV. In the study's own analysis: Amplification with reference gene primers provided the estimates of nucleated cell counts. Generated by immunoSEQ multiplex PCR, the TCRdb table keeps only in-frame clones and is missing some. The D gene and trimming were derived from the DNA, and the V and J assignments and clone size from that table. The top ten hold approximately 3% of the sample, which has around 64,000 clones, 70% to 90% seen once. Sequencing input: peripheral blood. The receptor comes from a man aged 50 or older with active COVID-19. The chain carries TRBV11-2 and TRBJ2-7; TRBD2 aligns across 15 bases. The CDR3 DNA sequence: TGTGCCAGCAGCTTAGGGGGACTAGCGGGGGGCTCTGGCGAGCAGTACTTC. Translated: CASSLGGLAGGSGEQYF.